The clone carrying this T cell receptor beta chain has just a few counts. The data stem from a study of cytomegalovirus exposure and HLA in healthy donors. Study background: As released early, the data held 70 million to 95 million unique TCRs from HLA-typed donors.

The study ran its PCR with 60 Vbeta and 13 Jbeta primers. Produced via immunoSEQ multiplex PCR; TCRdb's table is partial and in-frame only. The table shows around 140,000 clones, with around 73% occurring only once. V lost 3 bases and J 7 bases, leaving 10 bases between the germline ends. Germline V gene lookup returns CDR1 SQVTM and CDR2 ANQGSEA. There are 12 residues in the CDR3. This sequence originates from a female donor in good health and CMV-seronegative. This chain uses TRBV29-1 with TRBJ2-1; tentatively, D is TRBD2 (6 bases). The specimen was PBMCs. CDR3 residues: CSVDGSRNEQFF. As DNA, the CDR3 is TGCAGCGTTGACGGGAGTCGGAATGAGCAGTTCTTC.